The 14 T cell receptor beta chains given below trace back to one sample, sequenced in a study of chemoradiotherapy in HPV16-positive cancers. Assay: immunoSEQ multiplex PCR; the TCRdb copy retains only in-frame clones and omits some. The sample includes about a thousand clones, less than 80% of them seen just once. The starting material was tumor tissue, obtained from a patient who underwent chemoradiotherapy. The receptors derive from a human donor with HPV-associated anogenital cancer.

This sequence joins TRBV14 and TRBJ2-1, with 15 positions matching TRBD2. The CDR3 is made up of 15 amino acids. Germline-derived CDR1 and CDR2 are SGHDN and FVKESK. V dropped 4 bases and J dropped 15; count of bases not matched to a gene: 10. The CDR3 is CASSRLGLAGGMAFF. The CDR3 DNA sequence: TGTGCCAGCAGCCGTCTCGGACTAGCGGGAGGGATGGCGTTCTTC.

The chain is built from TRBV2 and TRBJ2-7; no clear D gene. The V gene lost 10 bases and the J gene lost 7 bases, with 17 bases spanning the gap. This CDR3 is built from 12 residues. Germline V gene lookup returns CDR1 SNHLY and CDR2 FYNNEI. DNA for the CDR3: TGTGCCATCCTACCCCTAGGTTCGGAGCAGTACTTC. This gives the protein CAILPLGSEQYF.

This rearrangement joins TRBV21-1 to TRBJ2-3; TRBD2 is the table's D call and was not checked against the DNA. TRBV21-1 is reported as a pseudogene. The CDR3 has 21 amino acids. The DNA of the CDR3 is TGTGCCAGCAGCAAGTACTGCGCGGCGGGAGGGTCTTTATCTAGCACAGATACGCAGTATTTT. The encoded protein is CASSKYCAAGGSLSSTDTQYF.

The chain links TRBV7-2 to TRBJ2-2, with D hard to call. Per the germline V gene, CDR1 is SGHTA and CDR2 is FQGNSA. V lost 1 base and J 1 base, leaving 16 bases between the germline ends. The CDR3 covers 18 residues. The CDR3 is CASSLVGLGPRNTGELFF. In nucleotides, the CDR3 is TGTGCCAGCAGCTTAGTAGGATTAGGGCCTCGGAACACCGGGGAGCTGTTTTTT.

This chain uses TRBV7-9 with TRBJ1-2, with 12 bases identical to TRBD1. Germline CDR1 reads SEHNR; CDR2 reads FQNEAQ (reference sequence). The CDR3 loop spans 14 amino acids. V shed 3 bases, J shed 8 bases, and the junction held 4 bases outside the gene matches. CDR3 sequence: CASSFEGTGGGYTF. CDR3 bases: TGTGCCAGCAGCTTTGAGGGGACAGGGGGCGGCTACACCTTC.

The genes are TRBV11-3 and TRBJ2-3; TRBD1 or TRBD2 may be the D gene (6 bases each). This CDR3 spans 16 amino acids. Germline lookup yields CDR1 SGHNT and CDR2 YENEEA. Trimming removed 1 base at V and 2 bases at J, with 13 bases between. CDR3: CASSLGGGQPTDTQYF. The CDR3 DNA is TGTGCCAGCAGCTTAGGAGGGGGGCAACCCACAGATACGCAGTATTTT.

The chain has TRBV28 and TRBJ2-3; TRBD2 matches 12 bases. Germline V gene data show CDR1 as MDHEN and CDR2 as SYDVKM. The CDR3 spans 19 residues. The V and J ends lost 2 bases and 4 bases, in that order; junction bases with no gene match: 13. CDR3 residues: CASSLEGLAGLGAPDTQYF. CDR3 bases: TGTGCCAGCAGTTTAGAGGGACTAGCGGGCCTAGGGGCACCAGATACGCAGTATTTT.

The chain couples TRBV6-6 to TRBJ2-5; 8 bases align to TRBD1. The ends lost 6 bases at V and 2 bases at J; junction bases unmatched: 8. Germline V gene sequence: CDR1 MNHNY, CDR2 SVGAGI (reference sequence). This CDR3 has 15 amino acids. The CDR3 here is CASSVGQGDQETQYF. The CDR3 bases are TGTGCCAGCAGCGTTGGACAGGGTGATCAAGAGACCCAGTACTTC.

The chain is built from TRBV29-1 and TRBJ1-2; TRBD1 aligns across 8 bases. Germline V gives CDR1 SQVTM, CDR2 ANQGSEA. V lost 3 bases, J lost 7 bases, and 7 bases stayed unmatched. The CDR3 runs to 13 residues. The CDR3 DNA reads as TGCAGCGTTGACCCCGGACAGGGACGTGGCTACACCTTC. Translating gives CSVDPGQGRGYTF.

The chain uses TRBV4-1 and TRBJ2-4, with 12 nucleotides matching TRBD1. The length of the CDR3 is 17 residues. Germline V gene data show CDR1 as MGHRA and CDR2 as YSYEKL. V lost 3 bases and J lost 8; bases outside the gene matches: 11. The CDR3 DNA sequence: TGCGCCAGCAGCCACAAAGCCGGGACAGGGGGCTTTGACATTCAGTACTTC. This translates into CASSHKAGTGGFDIQYF.

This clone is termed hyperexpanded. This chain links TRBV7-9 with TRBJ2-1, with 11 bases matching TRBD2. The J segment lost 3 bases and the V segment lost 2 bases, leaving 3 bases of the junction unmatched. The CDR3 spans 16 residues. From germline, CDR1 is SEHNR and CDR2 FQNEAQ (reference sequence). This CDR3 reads CASSLMGLADYNEQFF. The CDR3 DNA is TGTGCCAGCAGCTTAATGGGACTAGCGGACTACAATGAGCAGTTCTTC.

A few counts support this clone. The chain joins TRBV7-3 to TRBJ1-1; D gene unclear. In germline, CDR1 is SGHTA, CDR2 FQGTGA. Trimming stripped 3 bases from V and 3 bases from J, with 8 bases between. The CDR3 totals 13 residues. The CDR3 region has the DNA TGTGCCAGCAGCTTCCGGGCAGACACTGAAGCTTTCTTT. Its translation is CASSFRADTEAFF.

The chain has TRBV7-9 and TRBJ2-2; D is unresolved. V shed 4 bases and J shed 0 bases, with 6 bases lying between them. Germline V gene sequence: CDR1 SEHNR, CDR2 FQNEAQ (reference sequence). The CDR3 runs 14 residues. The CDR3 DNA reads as TGTGCCAGCAGCTACGGATCGAACACCGGGGAGCTGTTTTTT. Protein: CASSYGSNTGELFF.

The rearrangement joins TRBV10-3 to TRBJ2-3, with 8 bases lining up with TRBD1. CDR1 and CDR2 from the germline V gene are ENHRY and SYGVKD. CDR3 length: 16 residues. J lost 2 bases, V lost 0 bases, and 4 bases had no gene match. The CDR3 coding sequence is TGTGCCATCAGTGAGTCCGTGACAGGGGACACAGATACGCAGTATTTT. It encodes CAISESVTGDTDTQYF.